This T cell receptor (beta chain) is from a study of OX40 agonist ivuxolimab in advanced cancers. Background on the whole study: Ivuxolimab was a fully human IgG2 agonistic monoclonal antibody targeting the costimulatory receptor OX40 (CD134). Intravenous ivuxolimab was administered to patients every 2 weeks at six dose levels: 0.01, 0.1, 0.3, 1.5, 3 and 10 mg/kg. Among the approximately 54 dose-escalation patients, approximately 20 had hepatocellular carcinoma, roughly 15 melanoma, 9 renal cell carcinoma and 9 head and neck cancer. In the dose-escalation cohort, 75% to 85% of patients were male, and the mean age was approximately 60 years with a range of roughly 20 to 85. Prior anti-PD-1, anti-PD-L1 or anti-CTLA-4 therapy was permitted, and checkpoint inhibitors had been received by more than 35% of dose-escalation patients. Partial responses were achieved by three dose-escalation patients, of whom one had hepatocellular carcinoma and two had cutaneous melanoma. Peripheral TCRbeta sequencing was intended to test whether TCR sequence diversity was altered and clonal T-cell expansion was caused by ivuxolimab. The paper covers the monotherapy dose-escalation part of the phase I ivuxolimab trial, which included N = 52 patients.

The trial excluded patients who had a history of autoimmune disease or were on systemic immunosuppression. Peripheral blood for TCR sequencing was drawn from every dose cohort at baseline, at cycle 4 day 1 and at cycle 7 day 1. The samples were taken from a phase I, first-in-human, multicenter, open-label dose-escalation trial of ivuxolimab. Adults with locally advanced or metastatic melanoma, renal cell carcinoma, hepatocellular carcinoma or head and neck squamous cell carcinoma were enrolled in the trial. CD4+ and CD8+ T cells were sorted separately from peripheral blood before TCR sequencing. For sequencing of the TCRbeta CDR3 region, genomic DNA was extracted from the sorted cells. The immunoSEQ Assay was used to sequence the TCRbeta CDR3 regions. This immuneACCESS table, as held by TCRdb, lists in-frame sequences with V and J called but not all clones. Of the missing ones, under half trace to an unresolved V gene in checked studies; the others have no known cause. This sample has approximately 99,000 clones in its table, and under 95% of those were observed once. Roughly 0.66% of the sample goes to the ten largest clones.

Counted from cysteine to phenylalanine, this CDR3 has 14 amino acids. Solely the CDR3 DNA is kept, with 42 bases framed from the first base. CDR1 and CDR2 are read off the germline V gene as KGHSH and LQKENI. The V and J ends are trimmed by 3 bases and 2 bases, leaving 11 bases between them. As to this clone: Its binding antigen is unknown. Base-call qualities are not available, and no considerably larger clone is one nucleotide away.

On the study overall, not on this receptor specifically: Low levels of normalized T-cell clonal expansion were also seen in some nonresponding patients. After ivuxolimab, CD8+ T cells had more expanded clones than CD4+ T cells on average. In the 0.1-3.0 mg/kg groups, partial responders had among the lowest normalized peripheral clonal expansion, particularly in CD8+ T cells. Antigen specificity was not determined for the clonally expanded peripheral T cells. At doses from 0.1 to 3.0 mg/kg, clonal expansion was seen in both CD4+ and CD8+ blood T cells between baseline and week 6.

This receptor was identified in an adult with an advanced solid tumor such as melanoma, head and neck, liver or kidney cancer. The chain is made from TRBV18 and TRBJ2-7; no D gene call is confident. The material was CD4+ or CD8+ T cells sorted from blood, obtained in a trial of the OX40 agonist ivuxolimab. At the DNA level, the sequence is TGTGCCAGCTCACCTGGTGGCAGAACCTACGAGCAGTACTTC. The encoded protein is CASSPGGRTYEQYF.